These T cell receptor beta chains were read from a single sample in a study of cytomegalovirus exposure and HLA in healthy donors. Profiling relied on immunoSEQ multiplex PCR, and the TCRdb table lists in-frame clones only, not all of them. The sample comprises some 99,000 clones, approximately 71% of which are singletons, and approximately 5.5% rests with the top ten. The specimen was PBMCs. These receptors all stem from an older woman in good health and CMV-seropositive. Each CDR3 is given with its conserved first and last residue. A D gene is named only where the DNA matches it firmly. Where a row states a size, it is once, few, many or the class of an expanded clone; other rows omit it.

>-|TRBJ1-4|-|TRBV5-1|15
CASSLGGATNEKLFF
TGCGCCAGCAGCTTGGGGGGGGCAACTAATGAAAAACTGTTTTTT
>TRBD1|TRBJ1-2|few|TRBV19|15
CASSKTGGADYGYTF
TGTGCCAGTAGTAAGACAGGGGGGGCGGACTATGGCTACACCTTC
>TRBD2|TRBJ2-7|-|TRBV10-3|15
CAISEGGGNSYEQYF
TGTGCCATCAGTGAGGGCGGGGGGAACTCCTACGAGCAGTACTTC
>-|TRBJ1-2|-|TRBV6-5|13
CASSLGPGRFYTF
TGTGCCAGCAGCCTGGGACCGGGGAGGTTCTACACCTTC
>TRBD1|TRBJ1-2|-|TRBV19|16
CASSTPAGGEGYGYTF
TGTGCCAGTAGTACCCCTGCAGGGGGCGAAGGGTATGGCTACACCTTC
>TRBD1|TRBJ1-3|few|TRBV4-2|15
CASSQGQGDGNTIYF
TGTGCCAGCAGCCAAGGACAGGGGGACGGAAACACCATATATTTT
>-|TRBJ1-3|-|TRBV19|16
CASTEWVTGYRNTIYF
TGTGCCAGTACGGAATGGGTGACAGGATATAGAAACACCATATATTTT
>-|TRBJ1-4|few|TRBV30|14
CAWAKGLNNEKLFF
TGTGCCTGGGCGAAGGGACTCAATAATGAAAAACTGTTTTTT
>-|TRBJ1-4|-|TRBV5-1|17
CASSLGQGHSTNEKLFF
TGCGCCAGCAGCTTGGGGCAGGGGCATTCAACTAATGAAAAACTGTTTTTT
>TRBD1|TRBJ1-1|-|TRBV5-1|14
CASSDDRANTEAFF
TGCGCCAGCAGCGACGACAGGGCGAACACTGAAGCTTTCTTT
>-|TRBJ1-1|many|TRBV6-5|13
CASSYLGGTEAFF
TGTGCCAGCAGTTACTTGGGAGGCACTGAAGCTTTCTTT
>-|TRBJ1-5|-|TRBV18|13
CASSSGGNQPQHF
TGTGCCAGCTCTTCGGGGGGTAATCAGCCCCAGCATTTT
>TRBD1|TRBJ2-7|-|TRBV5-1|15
CASSPGTVVSYEQYF
TGCGCCAGCAGCCCTGGGACAGTTGTCTCCTACGAGCAGTACTTC